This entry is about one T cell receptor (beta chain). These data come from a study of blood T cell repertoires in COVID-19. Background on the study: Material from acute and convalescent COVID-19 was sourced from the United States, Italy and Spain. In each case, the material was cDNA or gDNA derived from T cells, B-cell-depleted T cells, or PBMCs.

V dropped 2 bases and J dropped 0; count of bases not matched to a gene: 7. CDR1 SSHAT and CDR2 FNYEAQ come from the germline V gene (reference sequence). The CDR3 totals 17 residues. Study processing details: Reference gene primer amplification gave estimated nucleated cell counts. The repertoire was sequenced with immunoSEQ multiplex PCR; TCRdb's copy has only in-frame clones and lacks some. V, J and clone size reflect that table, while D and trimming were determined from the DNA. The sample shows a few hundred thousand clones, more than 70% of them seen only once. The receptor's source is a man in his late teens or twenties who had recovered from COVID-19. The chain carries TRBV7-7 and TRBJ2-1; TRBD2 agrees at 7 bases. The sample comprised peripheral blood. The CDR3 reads CASSLSAGTFSYNEQFF. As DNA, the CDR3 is TGTGCCAGCAGCTTATCAGCGGGAACTTTCTCCTACAATGAGCAGTTCTTC.